Listed here is a single T cell receptor beta chain. The antigen remains unidentified. This record comes from a study of T cell clusters in autoimmune cytopenias. Study at large: Per sample, median TRB depth was approximately 54,000 reads, yielding a median about 2,400 distinct clonotypes.

General study findings and limits: Exclusive TRB clusters were approximately 2.9-fold more numerous in healthy donors than in active autoimmune hepatitis.

Multiplex touch-down PCR amplified TRB using TRB-A and TRB-B pools in one tube. After re-calling the multiplex PCR reads, TCRdb lists one entry per CDR3 protein, DNA absent. This sample's table has around 7,100 distinct CDR3 sequences. This CDR3 region has 14 residues. TRB amplification used 250 ng of peripheral blood genomic DNA. Separately, the same data were catalogued under a study of T cell repertoires in aging, cancer and after chemotherapy.

This chain connects TRBV12-3 or TRBV12-4 to TRBJ2-7; as DNA is missing, the TRBD1 call by TCRdb cannot be tested. Sequenced material: peripheral blood. This receptor was taken from a human donor in good health. CDR3 residues: CASSQDSASYEQYF.